Below, one T cell receptor beta chain is given with its context. This clonotype was counted a few times. No antigen is known for it. Base qualities are not at hand, and no much larger clone is one base apart. Library preparation used PCR. These reads were obtained on an Illumina HiSeq 2500. TCR libraries were prepared with molecular barcoding, using unique molecular identifiers to normalize TCRbeta repertoire quantification. TCRdb took the public reads, trimmed them with fastp at Q25, ran MiXCR for clone calling and kept in-frame beta chains. Each record represents a unique CDR3 protein, reported with the most common genes and DNA among its rows. This sample is represented by some 75,000 distinct CDR3 sequences; about 6.7% of them were singletons. The ten largest clonotypes hold approximately 2.4% of the sample. From a lookup of the germline V gene, CDR1 and CDR2 are SGHRS and YFSETQ. The cysteine opens and the phenylalanine closes a CDR3 of 16 amino acids. Only CDR3 DNA remains: 48 bases, in frame from the first base. A distance of 10 bases separates the germline ends of V and J, which lose 3 bases and 0 bases respectively.

This record comes from a study of T-cell reconstitution after alpha-beta-depleted transplantation in children (TCRdb year 2016). General notes on the study: The study quantitatively tracked T-cell immune reconstitution after TCRalphabeta/CD19-depleted allogeneic hematopoietic cell transplantation in children using TCR repertoire profiling.

This chain is built from TRBV5-1 and TRBJ2-6; the D gene assignment is ambiguous. The source material was PBMCs from the stem cell graft donor, sampled from the stem cell graft. The receptor's source is a human donor who donated a stem cell graft to a child with acute lymphoblastic leukemia. DNA sequence: TGCGCCAGCAGCTCCCCCCATAGCTCTGGGGCCAACGTCCTGACTTTC. It translates as CASSSPHSSGANVLTF.